The T cell receptor (beta chain) under discussion was sequenced for a study of cytomegalovirus exposure and HLA in healthy donors. Study context: Around 85 million unique TCR sequences came from HLA-typed donors in an early release. The study placed about 81% of its 398 genotyped donors in the Caucasian-associated ancestry cluster. The study, taken as a whole, reports: Rarity marked most TCR sequences, yet some public TCRs occurred in many donors.

A remark on this clone: The antigen is undetermined.

From germline, CDR1 is SGHRS and CDR2 YFSETQ. CDR3 length: 13 amino acids. V was trimmed by 3 bases and J by 9 bases, leaving 13 bases between them. With 60 Vbeta and 13 Jbeta primers, the PCR was carried out. Libraries were prepared by immunoSEQ multiplex PCR; TCRdb keeps only in-frame clonotypes and omits some of them. Among around 150,000 clones listed, roughly 80% were seen once. The genes are TRBV5-1 and TRBJ2-1; a weak D match, TRBD2 (6 bases). The receptor was isolated from a woman aged 40 to 55 in good health and CMV-seropositive. Sequenced: PBMCs. Written as DNA, the CDR3 is TGCGCCAGCAGCTCAAGACTAGACGGTGAGCAGTTCTTC. The encoded protein is CASSSRLDGEQFF.